Following are 4 T cell receptor beta chains from one sample sequenced in a study of blood T cell repertoires in COVID-19. This table comes from immunoSEQ multiplex PCR, and its TCRdb copy is limited to in-frame clones, with some not included. The data contain tens of thousands of clones, 88% of them singletons. Material for sequencing was peripheral blood. Receptors originate from a human donor in a cohort sampled during active COVID-19.

The V gene is TRBV6-5, the J gene TRBJ2-3; no definite D call. Germline loops: CDR1 MNHEY, CDR2 SVGAGI. V shed 6 bases and J shed 1 base, with 8 bases lying between them. The CDR3 covers 13 residues. For the CDR3, the DNA is TGTGCCAGCAGCCAGGTGGGCACAGATACGCAGTATTTT. Translation gives CASSQVGTDTQYF.

The J gene is TRBJ1-5, the V gene TRBV6-6; TRBD1 agrees at 10 bases. Germline V lookup: CDR1 MNHNY, CDR2 SVGAGI (reference sequence). This CDR3 region has 14 residues. The junction had 2 bases not matched to a gene; V was cut back by 6 bases and J by 3 bases. The CDR3 here is CASRDRGVNQPQHF. CDR3 coding DNA: TGTGCCAGCAGGGACAGGGGGGTCAATCAGCCCCAGCATTTT.

The rearrangement uses TRBV7-8 and TRBJ1-2, with 8 bases that match TRBD1. Germline lookup yields CDR1 SGHVS and CDR2 FQNEAQ. The CDR3 covers 13 residues. Trimming took 3 bases from V and 8 from J; bases not matched to a gene: 5. CDR3 nucleotide sequence: TGTGCCAGCAGCTTGGACAGGGCTGGCGGCTACACCTTC. Its protein is CASSLDRAGGYTF.

V is TRBV6-5 and J is TRBJ1-5; maybe TRBD1 (5 bases). Germline V gene data show CDR1 as MNHEY and CDR2 as SVGAGI. V lost 7 bases to trimming and J lost 3 bases, with 10 bases between them. CDR3 size: 13 residues. The CDR3 is CASKGRANQPQHF. The CDR3 bases are TGTGCCAGCAAGGGGAGGGCCAATCAGCCCCAGCATTTT.